Listed below are T cell receptor beta chains from one sample, sequenced in a study of CD8+ T cells in alopecia areata. Some clones are missing from TCRdb's copy, which holds only in-frame ones; the method was immunoSEQ multiplex PCR. The sample consists of roughly 200,000 clones, approximately 53% of them appearing once. This material consisted of CD8+ T cells sorted from blood, taken at week 24, from a patient treated with tofacitinib. All receptors come from a human donor with alopecia areata. The CDR3 runs from the conserved cysteine through the conserved F or W. D genes are given only for firm matches. Some rows mark clone size as missing; the rest say once, few, many or name a class of expanded clone.

. | . | TRBJ2-3 | TRBV9 | TGTGCCAGCAGCGGCGGGACCAGTAGCACAGATACGCAGTATTTT | CASSGGTSSTDTQYF
. | . | TRBJ1-2 | TRBV5-4 | TGTGCCAGCAGGGGTGAGGGGGTCGGCTACACCTTC | CASRGEGVGYTF
TRBD1 | . | TRBJ1-2 | TRBV29-1 | TGCAGCGTACGGGACAGGGCCAACTATGGCTACACCTTC | CSVRDRANYGYTF
TRBD2 | . | TRBJ2-3 | TRBV27 | TGTGCCAGCAGTTTAATTCCTAGCGGATCAGATACGCAGTATTTT | CASSLIPSGSDTQYF
. | . | TRBJ1-4 | TRBV30 | TGTGCCTGGAGTGTACTCCGTAATGAAAAACTGTTTTTT | CAWSVLRNEKLFF
. | . | TRBJ2-7 | TRBV19 | TGTGCCAGTAGTACCGACCAGGGCAACGAGCAGTACTTC | CASSTDQGNEQYF
. | . | TRBJ2-1 | TRBV4-1 | TGCGCCAGCAGCCAAGATGGCGGACTAAGATACAATGAGCAGTTCTTC | CASSQDGGLRYNEQFF
TRBD1 | . | TRBJ1-2 | TRBV5-6 | TGTGCCAGCAGCTTGGGACAGGGAAGTGGCTACACCTTC | CASSLGQGSGYTF
TRBD2 | few | TRBJ2-5 | TRBV4-3 | TGCGCCAGCAGCCAAGAAAGGTTTGCGGGGGGTCGGGAGACCCAGTACTTC | CASSQERFAGGRETQYF
. | . | TRBJ1-2 | TRBV4-3 | TGCGCCAGCAGCCAAGGTCACAGGGACTATGGCTACACCTTC | CASSQGHRDYGYTF
. | . | TRBJ2-5 | TRBV7-2 | TGTGCCAGCAGCCCACAGGGCACCTCAGAGACCCAGTACTTC | CASSPQGTSETQYF
TRBD1 | . | TRBJ2-7 | TRBV4-3 | TGCGCCAGCAGCCTCCGGGACAGGAACTCCTACGAGCAGTACTTC | CASSLRDRNSYEQYF
. | . | TRBJ1-2 | TRBV30 | TGTGCCTGGAAGAGGAGGGAAGACTATGGCTACACCTTC | CAWKRREDYGYTF
. | . | TRBJ2-7 | TRBV9 | TGTGCCAGCAGCGTAGTGGGGACAGTCGGGAGCGAGCAGTACTTC | CASSVVGTVGSEQYF
. | few | TRBJ1-2 | TRBV29-1 | TGCAGCGTTCGAAGTCAGGGGCTCTATGGCTACACCTTC | CSVRSQGLYGYTF
. | . | TRBJ2-5 | TRBV7-6 | TGTGCCAGCAGCCGACAGATGGGGACAGAGACCCAGTACTTC | CASSRQMGTETQYF
. | once | TRBJ2-2 | TRBV27 | TGTGCCAGCACCGATTCAGGGAACACCGGGGAGCTGTTTTTT | CASTDSGNTGELFF
. | few | TRBJ1-1 | TRBV13 | TGTGCCAGCAGTAGCGGTAACACTGAAGCTTTCTTT | CASSSGNTEAFF
. | many | TRBJ1-1 | TRBV4-3 | TGCGCCAGCAGCCAAGAGGCGGTACGAACTGAAGCTTTCTTT | CASSQEAVRTEAFF
. | once | TRBJ2-3 | TRBV25-1 | TGTGCCAGCAGTGAAATTGGGGGGCGGACGCAGTATTTT | CASSEIGGRTQYF
. | few | TRBJ2-1 | TRBV7-9 | TGTGCCAGCAGCTACAGCCGTACGGGACGGCTCACCTACAATGAGCAGTTCTTC | CASSYSRTGRLTYNEQFF
. | . | TRBJ2-5 | TRBV14 | TGTGCCAGCAGCACAGGGTGGGCGACCCAGTACTTC | CASSTGWATQYF
. | few | TRBJ1-1 | TRBV30 | TGTGCCTGGAGACAGCATAATAAAGAAGCTTTCTTT | CAWRQHNKEAFF
. | . | TRBJ1-2 | TRBV30 | TGTGCCTGGAGTGTACCTAATCAGGGCTATGGCTACACCTTC | CAWSVPNQGYGYTF
TRBD1 | few | TRBJ1-6 | TRBV4-3 | TGCGCCAGCAGCCAAGATAGACAGGGAGGAGGGTCACCCCTCCACTTT | CASSQDRQGGGSPLHF
. | . | TRBJ1-4 | TRBV7-2 | TGTGCCAGCAGCTTAGCGCGGGAACAGGGCAGGGAAAAACTGTTTTTT | CASSLAREQGREKLFF
. | few | TRBJ2-7 | TRBV4-3 | TGCGCCAGCAGCCAAGGAAGTCGGGAGCAGTACTTC | CASSQGSREQYF
. | . | TRBJ1-1 | TRBV30 | TGTGCCTGGACTCCCGGCGGGGCGGGTACTGAAGCTTTCTTT | CAWTPGGAGTEAFF
. | few | TRBJ2-1 | TRBV30 | TGTGCCTGGAGGCAGGGCTACAATGAGCAGTTCTTC | CAWRQGYNEQFF
. | . | TRBJ2-1 | TRBV4-3 | TGCGCCAGCAGCCAAGGTTCCGGGCGTAGCAATGAGCAGTTCTTC | CASSQGSGRSNEQFF
TRBD2 | . | TRBJ2-3 | TRBV7-8 | TGTGCCAGCAGCGGGCTAGCGGGGGCCCGGAACACAGATACGCAGTATTTT | CASSGLAGARNTDTQYF
. | . | TRBJ2-2 | TRBV30 | TGTGCCTGGAGGTACACCAACACCGGGGAGCTGTTTTTT | CAWRYTNTGELFF
. | few | TRBJ1-2 | TRBV6-5 | TGTGCCAGCAGTCCTAGGGGGTTGGACTATGGCTACACCTTC | CASSPRGLDYGYTF
. | many | TRBJ2-1 | TRBV4-3 | TGCGCCAGCAGCCAATCCCTAAACAATGAGCAGTTCTTC | CASSQSLNNEQFF
. | few | TRBJ2-1 | TRBV25-1 | TGTGCCAGCAGCGGGGGAGCCTACAATGAGCAGTTCTTC | CASSGGAYNEQFF
. | . | TRBJ1-5 | TRBV9 | TGTGCCAGCAGCGCTCCAGGGCAGCCCCAGCATTTT | CASSAPGQPQHF
TRBD1 | once | TRBJ2-7 | TRBV7-9 | TGTGCCAGCAGCCCGCGACAGGGCTACGAGCAGTACTTC | CASSPRQGYEQYF
. | . | TRBJ1-2 | TRBV4-1 | TGCGCCAGCAGCCAACTTACCGGGTCGAGCGGCTATGGCTACACCTTC | CASSQLTGSSGYGYTF
. | few | TRBJ1-1 | TRBV29-1 | TGCAGCGTTGAATTTGGCCTTACGAACACTGAAGCTTTCTTT | CSVEFGLTNTEAFF
. | few | TRBJ2-1 | TRBV5-6 | TGTGCCAGCAGCTTGTCCAGGAGAGAGAATGAGCAGTTCTTC | CASSLSRRENEQFF
TRBD1 | . | TRBJ2-1 | TRBV2 | TGTGCCAGCAGGGAAGGACAGGGCCTATACAATGAGCAGTTCTTC | CASREGQGLYNEQFF
. | once | TRBJ2-2 | TRBV7-8 | TGTGCCAGCAGCTTATCCGGGGAGCTGTTTTTT | CASSLSGELFF
. | . | TRBJ1-1 | TRBV5-6 | TGTGCCAGCAGCCCCTGGCGAAACACTGAAGCTTTCTTT | CASSPWRNTEAFF
. | . | TRBJ2-7 | TRBV4-3 | TGCGCCAGCAGCCAGGCCCAGGCAAGCTACGAGCAGTACTTC | CASSQAQASYEQYF
. | few | TRBJ2-4 | TRBV5-6 | TGTGCCAGCAGCTTGGGTTTGGACGTAAACATTCAGTACTTC | CASSLGLDVNIQYF
TRBD1 | . | TRBJ1-5 | TRBV5-6 | TGTGCCAGCAGCTCTGGACAGGTGGGCCAGCCCCAGCATTTT | CASSSGQVGQPQHF
TRBD1 | . | TRBJ1-1 | TRBV9 | TGTGCCAGCAGCGTAGAAACAGGGGAGGGCACTGAAGCTTTCTTT | CASSVETGEGTEAFF
TRBD2 | . | TRBJ2-3 | TRBV7-2 | TGTGCCAGCAGCACAGGGACTAGCGGGAACACAGATACGCAGTATTTT | CASSTGTSGNTDTQYF
TRBD1 | . | TRBJ2-1 | TRBV10-3 | TGTGCCATCAGTGAGTCGGCGGGAACCGGGACAGGGGATGTTGTGCAGTTCTTC | CAISESAGTGTGDVVQFF
. | . | TRBJ2-3 | TRBV29-1 | TGCAGCGTCGCACTAGTTGCAAGCACAGATACGCAGTATTTT | CSVALVASTDTQYF
. | . | TRBJ1-1 | TRBV30 | TGTGCCTGGAGTGCCGCCGGCACTGAAGCTTTCTTT | CAWSAAGTEAFF
. | . | TRBJ1-1 | TRBV9 | TGTGCCAGCAGCGTACTGTGGGAGTCCACTGAAGCTTTCTTT | CASSVLWESTEAFF